The rows below give T cell receptor beta chains drawn from one sample of a study of regulatory T cells in long-lasting Graves disease. TCRdb fed the multiplex PCR reads into MiXCR, producing one record per CDR3 protein. The sample carries some 400,000 distinct CDR3 sequences, about 15% recorded once. Separately, the same data were catalogued under a study of T cells in Graves' hyperthyroidism and ophthalmopathy.

Here the sequenced sample was peripheral blood mononuclear cells (PBMCs), taken at new diagnosis, from a patient treated with antithyroid drugs. These receptors were taken from a woman aged 25 to 39 with Graves disease. Each CDR3 is given with its conserved first and last residue. Fields, in order: clone size, D gene, V gene, J gene, CDR3 DNA, CDR3 protein. The D gene is left open where the match is weak. Clone sizes are given selectively: once, few, many, or a class where the clone is expanded.

size: few; D: TRBD1; V: TRBV11-2; J: TRBJ1-2; DNA: TGTGCCAGCAGCCCAGGCCCGGGACAGGCAGGCTATGGCTACACCTTC; CDR3: CASSPGPGQAGYGYTF
size: few; D: TRBD2; V: TRBV11-2; J: TRBJ2-2; DNA: TGTGCCAGCAGCTCTAGCGGGGAATTCACCGGGGAGCTGTTTTTT; CDR3: CASSSSGEFTGELFF
size: many; D: TRBD1; V: TRBV5-1; J: TRBJ2-7; DNA: TGCGCCAGCAGCTATGGACAGGGCCACGAGCAGTACTTC; CDR3: CASSYGQGHEQYF
size: many; D: TRBD1; V: TRBV19; J: TRBJ1-5; DNA: TGTGCCAGTAGTATGTGGTTGGCAGGGGGCGGCAATCAGCCCCAGCATTTT; CDR3: CASSMWLAGGGNQPQHF
size: many; D: .; V: TRBV5-5; J: TRBJ2-5; DNA: TGTGCCAGCAGCTTTGGCCGGGGAGAGACCCAGTACTTC; CDR3: CASSFGRGETQYF
size: .; D: .; V: TRBV30; J: TRBJ1-3; DNA: TGTGCCTGGAGAAGGGGCTCTGGAAACACCATATATTTT; CDR3: CAWRRGSGNTIYF
size: many; D: .; V: TRBV7-9; J: TRBJ2-7; DNA: TGTGCCAGCAGCTTAGTGGCCCTCCGCAACTACGAGCAGTACTTC; CDR3: CASSLVALRNYEQYF
size: .; D: .; V: TRBV9; J: TRBJ1-6; DNA: TGTGCCAGCAGCCCACGCCCGGGGAGGAGTAATAATTCACCCCTCCACTTT; CDR3: CASSPRPGRSNNSPLHF
size: many; D: TRBD2; V: TRBV12-3/TRBV12-4; J: TRBJ2-1; DNA: TGTGCCAGCAGTTCCCGGGGGGTGCAGTTCTTC; CDR3: CASSSRGVQFF
size: .; D: TRBD1; V: TRBV30; J: TRBJ1-5; DNA: TGTGCCTGGTCCGGGACAGAGTATCAGCCCCAGCATTTT; CDR3: CAWSGTEYQPQHF
size: few; D: .; V: TRBV7-2; J: TRBJ2-1; DNA: TGTGCCAGCACCCGTGGCCCGGGACCATCCCCTACCAATGAGCAGTTCTTC; CDR3: CASTRGPGPSPTNEQFF
size: many; D: TRBD1; V: TRBV7-2; J: TRBJ2-7; DNA: TGTGCCAGCAGCTTAGCGCTCTTACAGGGGGCCTACGAGCAGTACTTC; CDR3: CASSLALLQGAYEQYF
size: many; D: .; V: TRBV6-1; J: TRBJ1-1; DNA: TGTGCCAGCAGACAGACAGGGAACACTGAAGCTTTCTTT; CDR3: CASRQTGNTEAFF
size: many; D: TRBD2; V: TRBV20-1; J: TRBJ2-7; DNA: TGCAGTGCTAGGACTAGCGGAGGTCTTTTCGGGCAGTACTTC; CDR3: CSARTSGGLFGQYF
size: many; D: .; V: TRBV30; J: TRBJ1-2; DNA: TGTGCCTGGAGTGTAAACCGCGGTGGAGGAGGCTACACCTTC; CDR3: CAWSVNRGGGGYTF
size: many; D: .; V: TRBV6-5; J: TRBJ2-2; DNA: TGTGCCAGCAGTTACGGCGGTAGTGGGCACACCGGGGAGCTGTTTTTT; CDR3: CASSYGGSGHTGELFF
size: many; D: .; V: TRBV20-1; J: TRBJ2-7; DNA: TGCAGTGCTAGGACTGGGTACCCCTCCTACGAGCAGTACTTC; CDR3: CSARTGYPSYEQYF
size: .; D: .; V: TRBV4-2; J: TRBJ2-2; DNA: TGTGCCAGCAGCTTACCCGGGTTATCTGGGGAGCTGTTTTTT; CDR3: CASSLPGLSGELFF
size: many; D: TRBD2; V: TRBV20-1; J: TRBJ2-7; DNA: TGCAGTGCTAGACCCCAAGCGGGAGGACTGGGCGAGCAGTACTTC; CDR3: CSARPQAGGLGEQYF
size: .; D: .; V: TRBV20-1; J: TRBJ1-3; DNA: TGCAGTGCTAGAGGACAGTTAGCTGGAAACACCATATATTTT; CDR3: CSARGQLAGNTIYF
size: .; D: .; V: TRBV24-1; J: TRBJ2-1; DNA: TGTGCCGCCAGTGTAGGGTACAATGAGCAGTTCTTC; CDR3: CAASVGYNEQFF
size: many; D: TRBD2; V: TRBV28; J: TRBJ2-3; DNA: TGTGCCAGCAGTACCAGCGGGAGTGGGCCAGATACGCAGTATTTT; CDR3: CASSTSGSGPDTQYF
size: many; D: .; V: TRBV30; J: TRBJ2-3; DNA: TGTGCCTGGAGTGTAGTGTCGGGGACAAGCACAGATACGCAGTATTTT; CDR3: CAWSVVSGTSTDTQYF
size: many; D: TRBD2; V: TRBV6-5; J: TRBJ2-3; DNA: TGTGCCAGCAGTTACTCCGGGACTAGCGGGAATACGCAGTATTTT; CDR3: CASSYSGTSGNTQYF
size: many; D: .; V: TRBV15; J: TRBJ1-3; DNA: TGTGCCACCAGCAGCCCGGACAGATATGGAAACACCATATATTTT; CDR3: CATSSPDRYGNTIYF
size: many; D: TRBD1; V: TRBV5-4; J: TRBJ2-3; DNA: TGTGCCAGCAGCTTGCTCGGTCAGGGGGCTAGCACAGATACGCAGTATTTT; CDR3: CASSLLGQGASTDTQYF
size: .; D: .; V: TRBV20-1; J: TRBJ2-7; DNA: TGCAGTGCTCGCCCGAGGACAGAGCCTTCCTACGAGCAGTACTTC; CDR3: CSARPRTEPSYEQYF
size: few; D: TRBD1; V: TRBV20-1; J: TRBJ2-5; DNA: TGCAGTGCTAGGGGCTTACTCGGGACAGGTGAAGAGACCCAGTACTTC; CDR3: CSARGLLGTGEETQYF
size: many; D: .; V: TRBV20-1; J: TRBJ1-1; DNA: TGCAGTTGGAGGAGGGTGGCCCAGGGCTTGAACACTGAAGCTTTCTTT; CDR3: CSWRRVAQGLNTEAFF
size: .; D: .; V: TRBV6-1; J: TRBJ2-3; DNA: TGTGCCAGCAGCCATCTAGGGGGAACAGATACGCAGTATTTT; CDR3: CASSHLGGTDTQYF
size: many; D: .; V: TRBV24-1; J: TRBJ2-2; DNA: TGTGCCACCAGTGGAGGTTCGAACACCGGGGAGCTGTTTTTT; CDR3: CATSGGSNTGELFF
size: few; D: .; V: TRBV6-1; J: TRBJ1-2; DNA: TGTGCCAGCAGCGAAACCCAGGGATACGGCTACACCTTC; CDR3: CASSETQGYGYTF
size: few; D: .; V: TRBV7-9; J: TRBJ1-1; DNA: TGTGCCAGCAGCTTAAATCGGGGGCGGTACACTGAAGCTTTCTTT; CDR3: CASSLNRGRYTEAFF
size: .; D: .; V: TRBV6-2/TRBV6-3; J: TRBJ1-2; DNA: TGTGCCAGCAGTTACTCGAAGACTAGCAGCTACACCTTC; CDR3: CASSYSKTSSYTF
size: many; D: .; V: TRBV3-1; J: TRBJ1-4; DNA: TGTGCCAGCAGCCAAGGGGTTCAAAGTGAAAAACTGTTTTTT; CDR3: CASSQGVQSEKLFF
size: few; D: .; V: TRBV10-3; J: TRBJ2-1; DNA: TGTGCCATCAGGGAGGGCCGGTCCTACAATGAGCAGTTCTTC; CDR3: CAIREGRSYNEQFF
size: many; D: TRBD2; V: TRBV10-3; J: TRBJ2-1; DNA: TGTGCCATCACTCTTGGCGGGAGCTCCTACAATGAGCAGTTCTTC; CDR3: CAITLGGSSYNEQFF